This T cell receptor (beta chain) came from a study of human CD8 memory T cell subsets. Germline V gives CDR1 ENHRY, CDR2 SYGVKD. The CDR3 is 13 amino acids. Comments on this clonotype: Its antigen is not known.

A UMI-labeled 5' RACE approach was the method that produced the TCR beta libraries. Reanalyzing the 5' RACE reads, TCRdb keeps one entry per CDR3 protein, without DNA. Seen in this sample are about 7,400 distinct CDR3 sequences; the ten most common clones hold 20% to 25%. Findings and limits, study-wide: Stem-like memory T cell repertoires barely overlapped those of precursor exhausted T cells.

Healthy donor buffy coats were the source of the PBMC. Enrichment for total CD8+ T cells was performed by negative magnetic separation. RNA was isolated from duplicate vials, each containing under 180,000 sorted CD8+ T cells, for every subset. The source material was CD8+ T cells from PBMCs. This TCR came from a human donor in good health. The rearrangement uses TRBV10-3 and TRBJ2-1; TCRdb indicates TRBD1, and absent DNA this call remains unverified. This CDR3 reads CAIMGQGPHEQFF.